A few counts support the clone carrying this TCR beta chain. Its antigen remains unidentified. The sample comes from a study of T cell repertoires in cytomegalovirus infection. Study results and caveats: Dominating the ex vivo response were TCR beta clonotypes that were CMV-specific and HLA-C-restricted.

TCRdb re-called the reads through MiXCR, storing one row per CDR3 protein. The sample consists of 650,000 to 850,000 distinct CDR3 sequences, about 27% of them appearing once. The CDR3 consists of 13 residues. Germline CDR1 is SGDLS and CDR2 is YYNGEE. The V gene end was trimmed by 3 bases and the J gene end by 4 bases; junction bases not matched to a gene: 2. This chain joins TRBV9 and TRBJ1-2; 8 bases line up with TRBD1. The source material was cultured CD8+ T cells from PBMCs, sampled from culture after CMV antigen stimulation. The clonotype comes from a human donor in good health (CMV status not recorded). Some clones in this sample may be carry-over from other donors' samples. The CDR3 reads CASSGGQVYGYTF. CDR3 DNA sequence: TGTGCCAGCAGCGGGGGACAGGTCTATGGCTACACCTTC.